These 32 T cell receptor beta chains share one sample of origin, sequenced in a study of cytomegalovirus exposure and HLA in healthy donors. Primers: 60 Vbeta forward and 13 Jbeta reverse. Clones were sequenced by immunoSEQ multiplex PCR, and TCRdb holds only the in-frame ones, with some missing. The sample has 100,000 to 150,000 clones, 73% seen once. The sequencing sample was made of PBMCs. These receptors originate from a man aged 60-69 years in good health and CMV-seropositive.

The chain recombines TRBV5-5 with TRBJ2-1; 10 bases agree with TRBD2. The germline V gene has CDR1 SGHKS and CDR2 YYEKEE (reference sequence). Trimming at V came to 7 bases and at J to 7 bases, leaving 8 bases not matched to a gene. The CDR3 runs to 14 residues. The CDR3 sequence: CASGAAGGRNEQFF. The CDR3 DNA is TGTGCCAGCGGGGCAGCGGGGGGGCGTAATGAGCAGTTCTTC.

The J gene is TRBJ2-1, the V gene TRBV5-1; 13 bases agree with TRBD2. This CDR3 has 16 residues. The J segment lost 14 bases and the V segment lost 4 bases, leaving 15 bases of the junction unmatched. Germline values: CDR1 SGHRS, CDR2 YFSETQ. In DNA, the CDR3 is TGCGCCAGCAGCCCCAAGACCCCACTAGCGGGGGGGTGGAAGTTCTTC. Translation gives CASSPKTPLAGGWKFF.

CDR3 sequence reads: CAWSYQGSYGYTF. The CDR3 DNA follows: TGTGCCTGGAGTTATCAGGGAAGCTATGGCTACACCTTC. The genes are TRBV30 and TRBJ1-2; possible D gene TRBD1, 5 bases. The germline V and J ends were trimmed by 2 bases and 4 bases, with 11 bases remaining between them. This CDR3 spans 13 amino acids. CDR1 GTSNPN and CDR2 SVGIG come from the germline V gene (reference sequence). Supplemented by reference TRBV30 and TRBJ1-2, the full variable domain reads SQTIHQWPATLVQPVGSPLSLECTVEGTSNPNLYWYRQAAGRGLQLLFYSVGIGQISSEVPQNLSASRPQDRQFILSSKKLLLSDSGFYLCAWSYQGSYGYTFGSGTRLTVV.

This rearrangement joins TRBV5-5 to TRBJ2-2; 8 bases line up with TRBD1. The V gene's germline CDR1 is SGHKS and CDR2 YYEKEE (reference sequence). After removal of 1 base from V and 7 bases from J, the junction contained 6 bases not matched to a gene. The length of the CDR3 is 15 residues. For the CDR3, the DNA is TGTGCCAGCAGCTTGCTCCCAGGGGGCATCGGGGAGCTGTTTTTT. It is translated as CASSLLPGGIGELFF.

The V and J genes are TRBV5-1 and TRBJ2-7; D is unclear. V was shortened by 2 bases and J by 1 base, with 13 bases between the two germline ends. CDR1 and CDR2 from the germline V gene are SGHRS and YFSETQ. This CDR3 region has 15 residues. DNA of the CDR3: TGCGCCAGCAGCTTCACCCAGGATAATTCCTACGAGCAGTACTTC. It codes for CASSFTQDNSYEQYF.

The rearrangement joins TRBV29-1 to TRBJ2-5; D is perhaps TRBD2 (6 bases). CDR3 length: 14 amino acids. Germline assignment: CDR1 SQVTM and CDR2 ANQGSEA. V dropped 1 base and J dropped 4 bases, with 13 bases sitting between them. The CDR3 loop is CSVEGEESGETQYF. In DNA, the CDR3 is TGCAGCGTTGAAGGGGAGGAGTCCGGAGAGACCCAGTACTTC. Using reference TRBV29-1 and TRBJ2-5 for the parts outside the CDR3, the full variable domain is SAVISQKPSRDICQRGTSLTIQCQVDSQVTMMFWYRQQPGQSLTLIATANQGSEATYESGFVIDKFPISRPNLTFSTLTVSNMSPEDSSIYLCSVEGEESGETQYFGPGTRLLVL.

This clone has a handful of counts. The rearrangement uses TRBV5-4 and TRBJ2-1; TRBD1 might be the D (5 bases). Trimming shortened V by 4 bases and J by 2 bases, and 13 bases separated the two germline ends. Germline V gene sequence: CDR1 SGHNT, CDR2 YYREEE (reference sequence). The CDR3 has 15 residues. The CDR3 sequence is CASSPQVQAYNEQFF. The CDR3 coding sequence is TGTGCCAGCAGCCCACAGGTCCAAGCCTACAATGAGCAGTTCTTC.

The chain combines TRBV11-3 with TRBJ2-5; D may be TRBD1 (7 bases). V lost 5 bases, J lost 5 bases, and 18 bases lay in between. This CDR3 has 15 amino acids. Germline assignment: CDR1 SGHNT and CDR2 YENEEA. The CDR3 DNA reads TGTGCCAGCAGCCCGAGACAGGGAGGTAGGGAGACCCAGTACTTC. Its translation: CASSPRQGGRETQYF.

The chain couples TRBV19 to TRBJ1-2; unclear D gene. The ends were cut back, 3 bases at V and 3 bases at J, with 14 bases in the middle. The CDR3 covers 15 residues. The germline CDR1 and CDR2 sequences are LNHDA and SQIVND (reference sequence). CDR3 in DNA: TGTGCCAGTAGTATGATTGGAGGTTGGGACTATGGCTACACCTTC. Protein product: CASSMIGGWDYGYTF.

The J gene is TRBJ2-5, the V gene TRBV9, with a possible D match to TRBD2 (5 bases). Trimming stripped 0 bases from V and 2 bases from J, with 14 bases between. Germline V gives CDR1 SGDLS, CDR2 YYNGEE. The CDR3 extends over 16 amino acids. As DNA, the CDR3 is TGTGCCAGCAGCGTAGGAACCGGGATCCGACAAGAGACCCAGTACTTC. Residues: CASSVGTGIRQETQYF. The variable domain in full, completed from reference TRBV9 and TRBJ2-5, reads DSGVTQTPKHLITATGQRVTLRCSPRSGDLSVYWYQQSLDQGLQFLIQYYNGEERAKGNILERFSAQQFPDLHSELNLSSLELGDSALYFCASSVGTGIRQETQYFGPGTRLLVL.

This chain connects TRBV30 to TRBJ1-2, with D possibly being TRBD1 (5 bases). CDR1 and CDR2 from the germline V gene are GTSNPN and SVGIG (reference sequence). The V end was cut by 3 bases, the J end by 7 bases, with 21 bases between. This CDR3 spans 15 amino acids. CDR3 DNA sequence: TGTGCCTGGAGCGCACCCCGGCGGGGCGGGGGTGGCTACACCTTC. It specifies CAWSAPRRGGGGYTF.

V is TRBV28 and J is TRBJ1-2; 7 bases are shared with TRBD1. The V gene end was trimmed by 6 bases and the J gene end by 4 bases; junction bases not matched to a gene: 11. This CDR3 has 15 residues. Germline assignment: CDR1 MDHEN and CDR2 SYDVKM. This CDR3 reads CASSRGTVFGYGYTF. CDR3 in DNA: TGTGCCAGCAGCCGTGGGACAGTCTTTGGCTATGGCTACACCTTC.

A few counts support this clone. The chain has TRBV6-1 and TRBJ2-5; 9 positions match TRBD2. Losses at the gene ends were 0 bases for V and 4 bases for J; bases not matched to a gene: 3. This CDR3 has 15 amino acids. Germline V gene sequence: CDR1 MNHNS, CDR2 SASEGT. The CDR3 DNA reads TGTGCCAGCAGTGAAGCGGCGGGACTAGCAGAGACCCAGTACTTC. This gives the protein CASSEAAGLAETQYF.

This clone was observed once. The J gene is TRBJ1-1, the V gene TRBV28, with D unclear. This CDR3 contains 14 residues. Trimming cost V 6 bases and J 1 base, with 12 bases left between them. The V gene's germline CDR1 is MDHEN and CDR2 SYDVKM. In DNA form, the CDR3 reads TGTGCCAGCAGGGGAGGAAGACCGAACACTGAAGCTTTCTTT. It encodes CASRGGRPNTEAFF. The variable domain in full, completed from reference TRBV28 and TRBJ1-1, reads DVKVTQSSRYLVKRTGEKVFLECVQDMDHENMFWYRQDPGLGLRLIYFSYDVKMKEKGDIPEGYSVSREKKERFSLILESASTNQTSMYLCASRGGRPNTEAFFGQGTRLTVV.

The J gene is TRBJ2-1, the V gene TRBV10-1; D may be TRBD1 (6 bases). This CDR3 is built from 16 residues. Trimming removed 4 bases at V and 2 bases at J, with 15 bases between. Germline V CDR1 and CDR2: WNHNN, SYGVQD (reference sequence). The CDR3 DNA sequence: TGCGCCAGCAGTGGGTCGGACAGACCTACCTACAATGAGCAGTTCTTC. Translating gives CASSGSDRPTYNEQFF.

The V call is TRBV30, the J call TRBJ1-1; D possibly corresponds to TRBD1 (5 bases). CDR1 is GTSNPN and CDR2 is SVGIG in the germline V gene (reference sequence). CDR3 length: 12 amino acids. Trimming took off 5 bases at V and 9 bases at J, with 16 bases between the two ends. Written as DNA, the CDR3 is TGTGCCTGGCTGGGGCAGGGTGGGCAAGCTTTCTTT. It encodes CAWLGQGGQAFF.

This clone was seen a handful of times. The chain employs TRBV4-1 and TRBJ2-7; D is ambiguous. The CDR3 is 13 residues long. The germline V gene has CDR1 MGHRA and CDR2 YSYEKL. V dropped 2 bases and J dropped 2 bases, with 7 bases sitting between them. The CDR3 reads CASSQTVAYEQYF. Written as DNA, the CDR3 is TGCGCCAGCAGCCAAACGGTCGCCTACGAGCAGTACTTC.

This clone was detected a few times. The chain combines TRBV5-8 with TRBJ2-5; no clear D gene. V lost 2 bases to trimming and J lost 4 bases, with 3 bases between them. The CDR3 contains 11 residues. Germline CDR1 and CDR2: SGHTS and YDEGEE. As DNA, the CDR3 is TGTGCCAGCAGCTTCGGAGAGACCCAGTACTTC. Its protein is CASSFGETQYF.

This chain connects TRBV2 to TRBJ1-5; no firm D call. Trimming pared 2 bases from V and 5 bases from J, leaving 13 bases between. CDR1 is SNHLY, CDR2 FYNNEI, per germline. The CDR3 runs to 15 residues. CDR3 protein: CASSELDTGYQPQHF. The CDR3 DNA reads TGTGCCAGCAGTGAATTAGACACCGGATATCAGCCCCAGCATTTT.

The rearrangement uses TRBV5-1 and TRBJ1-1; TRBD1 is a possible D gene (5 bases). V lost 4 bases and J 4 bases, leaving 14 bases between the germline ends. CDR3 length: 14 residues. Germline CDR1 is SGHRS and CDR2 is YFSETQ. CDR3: CASSLRVVGTEAFF. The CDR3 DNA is TGCGCCAGCAGCCTCAGGGTGGTCGGCACTGAAGCTTTCTTT. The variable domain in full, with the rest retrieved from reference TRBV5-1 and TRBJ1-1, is KAGVTQTPRYLIKTRGQQVTLSCSPISGHRSVSWYQQTPGQGLQFLFEYFSETQRNKGNFPGRFSGRQFSNSRSEMNVSTLELGDSALYLCASSLRVVGTEAFFGQGTRLTVV.

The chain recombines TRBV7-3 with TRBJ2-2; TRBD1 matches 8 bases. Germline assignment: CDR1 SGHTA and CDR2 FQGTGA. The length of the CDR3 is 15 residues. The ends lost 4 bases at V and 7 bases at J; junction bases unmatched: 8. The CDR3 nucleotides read TGTGCCAGCAGCTCCGGACAGGGTTGGAGCGGGGAGCTGTTTTTT. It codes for CASSSGQGWSGELFF.

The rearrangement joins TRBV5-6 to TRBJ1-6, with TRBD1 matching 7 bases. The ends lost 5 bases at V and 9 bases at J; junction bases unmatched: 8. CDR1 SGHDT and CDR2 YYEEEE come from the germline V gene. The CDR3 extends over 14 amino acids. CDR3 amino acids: CASSTDRVFSPLHF. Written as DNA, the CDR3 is TGTGCCAGCAGTACAGACAGGGTGTTTTCACCCCTCCACTTT. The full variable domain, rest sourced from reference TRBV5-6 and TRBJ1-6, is DAGVTQSPTHLIKTRGQQVTLRCSPKSGHDTVSWYQQALGQGPQFIFQYYEEEERQRGNFPDRFSGHQFPNYSSELNVNALLLGDSALYLCASSTDRVFSPLHFGNGTRLTVT.

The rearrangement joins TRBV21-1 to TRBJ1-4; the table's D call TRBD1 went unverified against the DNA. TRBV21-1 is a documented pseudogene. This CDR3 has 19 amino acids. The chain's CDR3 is CASSSLPQGMPATNEKLFF. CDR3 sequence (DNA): TGTGCCAGCAGCAGTCTACCGCAGGGGATGCCCGCAACTAATGAAAAACTGTTTTTT.

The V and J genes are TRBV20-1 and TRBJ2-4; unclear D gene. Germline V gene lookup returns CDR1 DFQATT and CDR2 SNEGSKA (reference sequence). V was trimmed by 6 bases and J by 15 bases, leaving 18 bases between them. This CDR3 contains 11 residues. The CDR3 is CSAAIDTERYF. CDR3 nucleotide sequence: TGCAGTGCCGCCATTGACACTGAACGGTACTTC.

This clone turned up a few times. CDR3 nucleotides: TGTGCCAGCAGCTTAGCGACGGGACAGACCTTTTACGAGCAGTACTTC. Translation gives CASSLATGQTFYEQYF. The chain has TRBV7-8 and TRBJ2-7, with 7 bases matching TRBD1. Germline CDR1 reads SGHVS; CDR2 reads FQNEAQ. This CDR3 is built from 16 residues. V shed 0 bases and J 4 bases; nucleotides not matched to a gene: 9.

The CDR3 spells CASSLDGTGGEKEVQYF. In DNA, the CDR3 is TGTGCCAGCAGCTTGGATGGGACAGGGGGCGAGAAGGAGGTTCAGTACTTC. The chain combines TRBV5-8 with TRBJ2-4, with TRBD1 matching over 12 bases. Germline CDR1 SGHTS, CDR2 YDEGEE. V shed 0 bases, J shed 11 bases, and the junction held 12 bases outside the gene matches. The CDR3 has 17 residues.

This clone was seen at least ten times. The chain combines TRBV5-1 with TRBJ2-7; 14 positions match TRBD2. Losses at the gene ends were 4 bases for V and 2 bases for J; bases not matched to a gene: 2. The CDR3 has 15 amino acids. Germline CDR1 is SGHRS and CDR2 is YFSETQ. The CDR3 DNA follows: TGCGCCAGCAGCCGGGGACTAGCGGGGGCCTACGAGCAGTACTTC. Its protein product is CASSRGLAGAYEQYF.

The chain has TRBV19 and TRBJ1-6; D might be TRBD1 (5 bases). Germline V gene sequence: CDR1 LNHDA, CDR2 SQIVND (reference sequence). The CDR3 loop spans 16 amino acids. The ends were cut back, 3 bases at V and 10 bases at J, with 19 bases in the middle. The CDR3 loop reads CASSILPRAERSPLHF. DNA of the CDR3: TGTGCCAGTAGTATTCTTCCCAGGGCCGAAAGGTCACCCCTCCACTTT.

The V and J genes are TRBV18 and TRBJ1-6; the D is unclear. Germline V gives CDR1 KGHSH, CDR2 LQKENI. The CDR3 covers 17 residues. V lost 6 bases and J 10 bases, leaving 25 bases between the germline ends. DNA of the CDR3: TGTGCCAGCTCCCTATTACTCGGGAATTGGAAGGACTCACCCCTCCACTTT. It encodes CASSLLLGNWKDSPLHF.

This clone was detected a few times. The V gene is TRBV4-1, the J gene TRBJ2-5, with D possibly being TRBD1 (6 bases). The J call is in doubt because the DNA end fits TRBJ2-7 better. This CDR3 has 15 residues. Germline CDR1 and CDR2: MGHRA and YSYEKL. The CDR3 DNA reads TGCGCCAGCAGCCAAGATCGGACAGCTCTCTACGAGCAGTACTTC. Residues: CASSQDRTALYEQYF.

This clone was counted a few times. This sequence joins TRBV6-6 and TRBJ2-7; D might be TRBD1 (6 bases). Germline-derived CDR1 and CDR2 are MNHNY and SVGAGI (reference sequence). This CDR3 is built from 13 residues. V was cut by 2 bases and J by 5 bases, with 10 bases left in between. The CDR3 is CASSYRGGDEQYF. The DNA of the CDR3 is TGTGCCAGCAGTTACAGAGGGGGAGACGAGCAGTACTTC.

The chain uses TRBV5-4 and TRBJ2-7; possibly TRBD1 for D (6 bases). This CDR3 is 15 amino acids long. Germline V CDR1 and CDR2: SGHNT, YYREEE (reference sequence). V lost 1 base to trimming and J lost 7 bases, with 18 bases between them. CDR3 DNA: TGTGCCAGCAGCTTGAAAACAGGGACCATAAGAGAGCAGTACTTC. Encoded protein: CASSLKTGTIREQYF.